One sample yielded the 13 T cell receptor beta chains listed below, sequenced in a study of response to subunit inactivated influenza vaccine. TCRdb used MiXCR to reprocess the RT-PCR reads, holding one entry per CDR3 protein. The sample consists of fewer than 700,000 distinct CDR3 sequences, approximately 13% of them appearing once. This sample comprised PBMCs from blood, obtained 35 to 45 days after vaccination. Every receptor here comes from a man aged 50-60 years who received an inactivated influenza vaccine.

This clonotype was seen a handful of times. CDR3 coding DNA: TGCAGTGCCCAGGACAGGGGTGAAAAACTGTTTTTT. Amino acids: CSAQDRGEKLFF. The genes are TRBV20-1 and TRBJ1-4; the match to TRBD1 covers 9 bases. The ends lost 6 bases at V and 7 bases at J; junction bases unmatched: 3. This CDR3 has 12 residues. CDR1 DFQATT and CDR2 SNEGSKA come from the germline V gene (reference sequence).

V and J are TRBV12-3 or TRBV12-4 and TRBJ2-2, with D tentatively TRBD2 (5 bases). The V end was cut by 3 bases, the J end by 5 bases, with 19 bases between. The CDR3 totals 17 residues. The CDR3, as DNA: TGTGCCAGCAGTTTCCCCCTGGGAGCGGACCTAACCGGGGAGCTGTTTTTT. This sequence encodes CASSFPLGADLTGELFF.

The chain uses TRBV20-1 and TRBJ2-4; possibly TRBD2 for D (6 bases). This CDR3 is 12 amino acids long. Germline V lookup: CDR1 DFQATT, CDR2 SNEGSKA (reference sequence). The V and J ends lost 6 bases and 5 bases respectively, with 11 bases between them. The CDR3 sequence: CSAGTWENIQYF. Here the CDR3 DNA reads TGCAGTGCCGGGACTTGGGAAAACATTCAGTACTTC.

The gene calls are TRBV10-1 and TRBJ2-3; 12 nucleotides align to TRBD2. The ends lost 3 bases at V and 5 bases at J; junction bases unmatched: 9. Germline loops: CDR1 WNHNN, CDR2 SYGVQD (reference sequence). The CDR3 has 17 residues. The CDR3 loop is CASSDGLAGGPGDTQYF. CDR3 DNA: TGCGCCAGCAGTGATGGGCTAGCGGGGGGGCCAGGAGATACGCAGTATTTT.

The chain links TRBV7-9 to TRBJ2-3; no firm D call. Germline V lookup: CDR1 SEHNR, CDR2 FQNEAQ (reference sequence). The CDR3 has 14 amino acids. The V end lost 1 base, the J end lost 4 bases, and 9 bases lay between the germline ends. The CDR3 protein is CASSLEVSADTQYF. The CDR3 DNA sequence: TGTGCCAGCAGCTTAGAAGTGTCGGCAGATACGCAGTATTTT. The variable domain in full, completed from reference TRBV7-9 and TRBJ2-3, reads DTGVSQNPRHKITKRGQNVTFRCDPISEHNRLYWYRQTLGQGPEFLTYFQNEAQLEKSRLLSDRFSAERPKGSFSTLEIQRTEQGDSAMYLCASSLEVSADTQYFGPGTRLTVL.

The rearrangement links TRBV12-3 or TRBV12-4 to TRBJ2-3, with 11 bases aligning to TRBD2. The CDR3 extends over 15 amino acids. The trim removed 6 bases at V and 4 bases at J, leaving 6 bases unmatched. CDR3 amino acids: CASSLTSGASDTQYF. The CDR3 DNA sequence: TGTGCCAGCAGCCTGACTAGCGGGGCTTCAGATACGCAGTATTTT.

Notes on this clonotype: The conserved final phenylalanine or tryptophan is absent from the CDR3, which likely points to a read error. The J gene is TRBJ1-5, the V gene TRBV12-3 or TRBV12-4; D remains ambiguous. CDR3 length equals 13 residues. V was pared by 8 bases and J by 7 bases, with 15 bases between. The DNA for the CDR3 is TGTGCCAGCGTGCCCGCGGGTGGGCAGCCCCAGCATGTT. Its translation is CASVPAGGQPQHV.

Many counts were recorded for this clonotype. The chain joins TRBV7-3 to TRBJ2-1; 11 nucleotides align to TRBD2. The CDR3 loop spans 15 amino acids. Germline assignment: CDR1 SGHTA and CDR2 FQGTGA. The V and J ends lost 5 bases and 5 bases, in that order; junction bases with no gene match: 5. CDR3 region: CASSETSGNNNEQFF. CDR3 sequence (DNA): TGTGCCAGCAGCGAGACTAGCGGGAACAACAATGAGCAGTTCTTC.

This clonotype was detected a few times. J is TRBJ1-1 and V is TRBV7-2; possible D gene TRBD1, 5 bases. The CDR3 extends over 17 amino acids. Germline V gene data show CDR1 as SGHTA and CDR2 as FQGNSA. The V end lost 1 base, the J end lost 1 base, and 16 bases lay between the germline ends. The CDR3 DNA is TGTGCCAGCAGCTTAGTTGAATATGGAGGGGCGAACACTGAAGCTTTCTTT. This codes for CASSLVEYGGANTEAFF. Filled out from reference TRBV7-2 and TRBJ1-1, the complete variable domain reads GAGVSQSPSNKVTEKGKDVELRCDPISGHTALYWYRQSLGQGLEFLIYFQGNSAPDKSGLPSDRFSAERTGGSVSTLTIQRTQQEDSAVYLCASSLVEYGGANTEAFFGQGTRLTVV.

This clonotype was detected a few times. The V gene is TRBV15, the J gene TRBJ1-4, with D perhaps TRBD1 (6 bases). V lost 4 bases and J lost 8, with 17 bases in between. CDR1 LNHNV and CDR2 YYDKDF come from the germline V gene (reference sequence). The CDR3 runs 15 residues. The CDR3 bases are TGTGCCACCAGCAAGGCAGGAACAGGGTACGAAAAACTGTTTTTT. As protein: CATSKAGTGYEKLFF.

The V and J genes are TRBV5-1 and TRBJ2-2, with TRBD2 matching over 11 bases. The CDR3 length is 16 residues. V shed 7 bases and J 7 bases; nucleotides not matched to a gene: 12. Germline V CDR1 and CDR2: SGHRS, YFSETQ. Written as DNA, the CDR3 is TGCGCCAGCGTAGAATACGGGACTAGCGGATACGGGGAGCTGTTTTTT. Translating gives CASVEYGTSGYGELFF.

This clonotype was observed a few times. The rearrangement links TRBV20-1 to TRBJ2-1, with 11 bases fitting TRBD2. Germline lookup yields CDR1 DFQATT and CDR2 SNEGSKA (reference sequence). This CDR3 contains 14 residues. V shed 6 bases and J 2 bases; nucleotides not matched to a gene: 3. This chain's CDR3 is CSAVAGGPYNEQFF. The CDR3 coding sequence is TGCAGTGCGGTAGCGGGAGGGCCCTACAATGAGCAGTTCTTC.

CDR3 coding DNA: TGCAGTGCAAAACAGGGGAACACTGAAGCTTTCTTT. Translation gives CSAKQGNTEAFF. V is TRBV20-1 and J is TRBJ1-1; D is possibly TRBD1 (6 bases). CDR1 and CDR2 (germline): DFQATT, SNEGSKA (reference sequence). The CDR3 sequence is 12 residues long. The V end lost 6 bases, the J end lost 1 base, and 9 bases lay between the germline ends.